This T cell receptor (beta chain) came from a study of vaccination effects on CD4 cells after COVID-19. Deletions cut 7 bases from V and 5 bases from J, with 16 bases between. CDR3 length: 13 amino acids. The germline CDR1 and CDR2 sequences are SQVTM and ANQGSEA. Scientists isolated CD4+ T cells after a roughly nine-day culture period ended. A half-volume exchange with IL-2 medium occurred on days 3 and 7. This clone was counted only a few times. Antigen unknown. Repertoires were generated with immunoSEQ multiplex PCR, while TCRdb's copy carries only in-frame clones and drops some. The sample gives about 45,000 clones, approximately 81% of which show up once; around 8.1% is in the top ten. Findings and limits, study-wide: Predominantly, the post-vaccine spike-reactive clones of convalescents comprised new vaccine-induced clones.

The clonotype was recovered from a human donor who had a prior SARS-CoV-2 infection. The rearrangement joins TRBV29-1 to TRBJ2-3, with TRBD2 as a possible D gene (6 bases). The sample was CD4+ T cells from PBMCs cultured without peptide, taken before COVID-19 vaccination. This chain's CDR3 is CSGDSGGVDTQYF. The CDR3 DNA sequence: TGCAGCGGAGATAGCGGAGGGGTAGATACGCAGTATTTT.